This T cell receptor (beta chain) was identified during a study of T-cell memory formation after mild COVID-19. Study overall: TCR clusters were largely donor specific.

UMIs and sample barcodes were carried by the TCR alpha and TCR beta cDNA libraries that 5'RACE produced using constant-segment primers. TCRdb re-called the 5' RACE reads through MiXCR, storing one row per CDR3 protein. The sample includes about 110,000 distinct CDR3 sequences, about a sixth seen only once; the top ten take around 5.1%. This CDR3 is 14 amino acids long. Germline V gives CDR1 SQVTM, CDR2 ANQGSEA. The V gene end was trimmed by 7 bases and the J gene end by 2 bases; junction bases not matched to a gene: 4. The chain couples TRBV29-1 to TRBJ2-6; 8 nucleotides agree with TRBD1. The sample consisted of PBMCs or a T cell subset sorted from them (not recorded which). The clonotype originates from a man between 18 and 29 years old who had mild COVID-19 (a few samples of this study predate the infection). Cell type and time point are not known. DNA of the CDR3: TGCAGCGCGGCGACAGGGGCTGGGGCCAACGTCCTGACTTTC. Translated: CSAATGAGANVLTF. Complete variable domain (other parts from reference TRBV29-1 and TRBJ2-6): SAVISQKPSRDICQRGTSLTIQCQVDSQVTMMFWYRQQPGQSLTLIATANQGSEATYESGFVIDKFPISRPNLTFSTLTVSNMSPEDSSIYLCSAATGAGANVLTFGAGSRLTVL.